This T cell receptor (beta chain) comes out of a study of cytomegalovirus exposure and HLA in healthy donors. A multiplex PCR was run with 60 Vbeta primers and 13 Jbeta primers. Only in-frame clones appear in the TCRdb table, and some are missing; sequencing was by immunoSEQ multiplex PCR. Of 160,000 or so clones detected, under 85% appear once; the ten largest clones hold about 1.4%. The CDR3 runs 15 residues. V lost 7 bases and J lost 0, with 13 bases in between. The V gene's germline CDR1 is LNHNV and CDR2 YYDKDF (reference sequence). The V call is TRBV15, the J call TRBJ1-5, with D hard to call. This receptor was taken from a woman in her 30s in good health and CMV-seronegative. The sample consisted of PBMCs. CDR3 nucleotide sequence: TGTGCCACCACAGACACTCCTTATAGCAATCAGCCCCAGCATTTT. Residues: CATTDTPYSNQPQHF.